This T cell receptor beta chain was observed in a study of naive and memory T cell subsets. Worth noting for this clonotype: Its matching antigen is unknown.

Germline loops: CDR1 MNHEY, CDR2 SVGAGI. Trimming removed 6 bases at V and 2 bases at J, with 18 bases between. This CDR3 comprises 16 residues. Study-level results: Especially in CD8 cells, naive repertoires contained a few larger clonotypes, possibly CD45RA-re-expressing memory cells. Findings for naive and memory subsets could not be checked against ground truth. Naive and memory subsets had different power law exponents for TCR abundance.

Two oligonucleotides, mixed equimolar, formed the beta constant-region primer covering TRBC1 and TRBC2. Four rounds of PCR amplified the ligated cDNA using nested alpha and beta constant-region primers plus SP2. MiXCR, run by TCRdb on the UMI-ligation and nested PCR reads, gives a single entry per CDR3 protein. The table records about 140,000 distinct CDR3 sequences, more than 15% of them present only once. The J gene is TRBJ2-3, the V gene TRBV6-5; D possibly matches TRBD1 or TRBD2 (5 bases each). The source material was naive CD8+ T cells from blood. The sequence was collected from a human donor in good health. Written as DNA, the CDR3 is TGTGCCAGCAGCTACGATTCCGGGACGATCACAGATACGCAGTATTTT. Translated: CASSYDSGTITDTQYF.